Below are 25 T cell receptor beta chains sequenced from a single sample in a study of blood T cell repertoires in COVID-19. Using immunoSEQ multiplex PCR, the repertoire was profiled, and TCRdb retains in-frame clones only, with some absent. The sample has about 250,000 clones, roughly 89% seen once. Sequenced: peripheral blood. The receptors were gathered from a middle-aged woman who had recovered from COVID-19.

The sample holds a few counts of this clone. The rearrangement uses TRBV4-1 and TRBJ1-5, with TRBD1 identical over 10 bases. Looked up from germline, CDR1 is MGHRA and CDR2 is YSYEKL. J gave up 4 bases and V 3 bases, and 6 bases lay outside the gene matches. The CDR3 has 16 residues. The DNA of the CDR3 is TGCGCCAGCAGCCAGCCCGACAGGGGGCAAAATCAGCCCCAGCATTTT. This codes for CASSQPDRGQNQPQHF.

The chain's CDR3 is CASSFPLSGNTIYF. The CDR3 coding sequence is TGTGCCAGCAGCTTTCCTCTCTCTGGAAACACCATATATTTT. The chain links TRBV5-6 to TRBJ1-3; the D is unclear. Between the trimmed V and J ends, which lost 2 bases and 0 bases, there was a span of 6 bases. Looked up from germline, CDR1 is SGHDT and CDR2 is YYEEEE. CDR3 size: 14 residues.

CDR3 protein: CASSLRGLAGNTGELFF. For the CDR3, the DNA is TGTGCCAGCAGCTTAAGGGGACTAGCGGGAAACACCGGGGAGCTGTTTTTT. The V gene is TRBV7-3, the J gene TRBJ2-2; 13 positions agree with TRBD2. The CDR3 is 17 residues long. Per the germline V gene, CDR1 is SGHTA and CDR2 is FQGTGA. Losses at the gene ends were 1 base for V and 2 bases for J; bases not matched to a gene: 1.

The V gene is TRBV5-1, the J gene TRBJ2-7; TRBD1 aligns across 11 bases. The V gene end was trimmed by 3 bases and the J gene end by 3 bases; junction bases not matched to a gene: 8. Germline CDR1 SGHRS, CDR2 YFSETQ. The CDR3 consists of 16 residues. The CDR3 nucleotides are TGCGCCAGCAGCTATACAACCGGGACAGGGGGCTACGAGCAGTACTTC. Amino acid sequence: CASSYTTGTGGYEQYF.

The genes are TRBV5-1 and TRBJ2-1, with 12 nucleotides matching TRBD2. Unmatched junction bases numbered 4, after V lost 3 bases and J lost 6 bases. The germline V gene has CDR1 SGHRS and CDR2 YFSETQ. This CDR3 contains 15 residues. The CDR3 nucleotides are TGCGCCAGCAGCTCGACTAGCGGGAGTAGCAATGAGCAGTTCTTC. Its translation: CASSSTSGSSNEQFF.

This rearrangement joins TRBV10-2 to TRBJ1-1; D call uncertain. Trimming took off 3 bases at V and 3 bases at J, with 8 bases between the two ends. The CDR3 length is 13 residues. Germline V gene data show CDR1 as WSHSY and CDR2 as SAAADI. Written as DNA, the CDR3 is TGCGCCAGCAGTGATGAGGGTGACACTGAAGCTTTCTTT. Translation: CASSDEGDTEAFF.

V is TRBV15 and J is TRBJ2-3; TRBD2 matches at 7 bases. CDR3 length equals 13 residues. J lost 6 bases, V lost 6 bases, and 6 bases had no gene match. Germline values: CDR1 LNHNV, CDR2 YYDKDF (reference sequence). CDR3 coding DNA: TGTGCCACCAGGAATCCCGGGGGGGATACGCAGTATTTT. Its translation: CATRNPGGDTQYF.

The chain joins TRBV3-1 (or the pseudogene TRBV3-2) to TRBJ1-5; TRBD1 aligns across 9 bases. V was pared by 4 bases and J by 0 bases, with 4 bases of the junction left unmatched. The germline V gene has CDR1 LGHDT and CDR2 YNNKEL (reference sequence). The CDR3 is made up of 16 amino acids. The DNA of the CDR3 is TGTGCCAGCAGCCTTGGGACAGGGTATAGCAATCAGCCCCAGCATTTT. This translates into CASSLGTGYSNQPQHF.

This chain joins TRBV9 and TRBJ2-5; 10 bases match TRBD2. J was trimmed by 3 bases and V by 4 bases; bases with no gene match: 3. The CDR3 runs 14 residues. CDR1 is SGDLS, CDR2 YYNGEE, per germline. CDR3 in DNA: TGTGCCAGCAGCCCCGGACTAGCGGAAGAGACCCAGTACTTC. It is translated as CASSPGLAEETQYF.

The chain employs TRBV5-1 and TRBJ2-7; 8 nucleotides align to TRBD2. The CDR3 consists of 15 residues. CDR1 and CDR2 (germline): SGHRS, YFSETQ. J was trimmed by 5 bases and V by 4 bases; bases with no gene match: 11. The CDR3 spells CASSNALAAEDEQYF. The CDR3 DNA reads TGCGCCAGCAGCAACGCACTAGCGGCTGAGGACGAGCAGTACTTC.

The chain couples TRBV6-5 to TRBJ1-2; 7 nucleotides match TRBD1. The CDR3 runs to 16 residues. The germline V gene encodes CDR1 MNHEY and CDR2 SVGAGI. The junction had 8 bases not matched to a gene; V was cut back by 2 bases and J by 2 bases. The CDR3: CASSYGKDRSNYGYTF. CDR3 sequence (DNA): TGTGCCAGCAGTTACGGAAAGGACAGGTCCAACTATGGCTACACCTTC.

The chain uses TRBV25-1 and TRBJ2-7; 9 nucleotides match TRBD2. CDR1 and CDR2 (germline): MGHDK, SYGVNS. There are 14 residues in the CDR3. The V gene end was trimmed by 4 bases and the J gene end by 5 bases; junction bases not matched to a gene: 6. The CDR3 sequence is CASSVAGVFHEQYF. The CDR3 DNA reads TGTGCCAGCAGTGTAGCGGGAGTATTCCACGAGCAGTACTTC.

V and J are TRBV21-1 and TRBJ2-3; the table's D call, TRBD2, has no DNA check behind it. TRBV21-1 is marked as a pseudogene. The CDR3 has 17 residues. CDR3 nucleotides: TGTGCCAGCAGCATGGCTAGCGGGAGGGCCCATGGAGATACGCAGTATTTT. Its protein is CASSMASGRAHGDTQYF.

This chain joins TRBV19 and TRBJ2-1; perhaps TRBD2 as D (6 bases). CDR1 is LNHDA and CDR2 is SQIVND in the germline V gene (reference sequence). With 9 bases removed from V and 0 bases from J, the gap between germline ends came to 15 bases. CDR3 length equals 15 residues. The CDR3 here is CASSVGTYSYNEQFF. CDR3 in DNA: TGTGCCAGCTCCGTTGGGACTTACTCCTACAATGAGCAGTTCTTC.

The rearrangement links TRBV12-5 to TRBJ2-5; a weak D match, TRBD2 (6 bases). Germline CDR1 is LGHNT and CDR2 is FRNRAP. Trimming took off 1 base at V and 3 bases at J, with 9 bases between the two ends. The length of the CDR3 is 14 residues. The chain's CDR3 is CASGLELAEETQYF. CDR3 nucleotides: TGTGCTAGTGGTTTGGAACTAGCAGAAGAGACCCAGTACTTC.

J is TRBJ2-1 and V is TRBV28, with D possibly matching TRBD2 (6 bases). CDR3 size: 18 residues. Germline V gene lookup returns CDR1 MDHEN and CDR2 SYDVKM. V was clipped by 4 bases and J by 2 bases, with 21 bases between them. CDR3 protein: CASSSLSSARGTYNEQFF. The CDR3 DNA reads as TGTGCCAGCAGTTCCTTATCGAGCGCTCGCGGGACCTACAATGAGCAGTTCTTC.

This chain connects TRBV7-9 to TRBJ2-2; 9 nucleotides align to TRBD1. V lost 5 bases and J lost 7; bases outside the gene matches: 5. The CDR3 contains 14 residues. Germline assignment: CDR1 SEHNR and CDR2 FQNEAQ (reference sequence). CDR3 region: CASSTTGGGGELFF. In DNA form, the CDR3 reads TGTGCCAGCAGCACAACAGGGGGCGGCGGGGAGCTGTTTTTT.

CDR3 DNA: TGTGCCTGGAGTAGGCAGTTAATCTTAGGGGCAACTAATGAAAAACTGTTTTTT. Protein sequence: CAWSRQLILGATNEKLFF. The chain uses TRBV30 and TRBJ1-4; possible D gene TRBD1, 5 bases. Germline loops: CDR1 GTSNPN, CDR2 SVGIG (reference sequence). CDR3 size: 18 residues. Trimming left V 2 bases short and J 0 bases short, with 19 bases between.

This chain uses TRBV6-1 with TRBJ2-5, with TRBD1 matching 8 bases. V lost 3 bases and J lost 5; bases outside the gene matches: 11. The CDR3 runs to 16 residues. Per the germline V gene, CDR1 is MNHNS and CDR2 is SASEGT. CDR3 in DNA: TGTGCCAGCAGTGATGGGCAGGGGGCAGTTGGGGAGACCCAGTACTTC. It is translated as CASSDGQGAVGETQYF.

V and J are TRBV6-6 and TRBJ2-5; 8 bases line up with TRBD2. This CDR3 spans 14 amino acids. CDR1 MNHNY and CDR2 SVGAGI come from the germline V gene (reference sequence). Germline trimming cut 6 bases from V and 1 base from J; bases unmatched to any gene: 4. The CDR3 loop reads CASRAGGSQETQYF. The DNA of the CDR3 is TGTGCCAGCAGGGCGGGAGGTAGCCAAGAGACCCAGTACTTC.

The rearrangement uses TRBV6-1 and TRBJ2-7; 11 nucleotides align to TRBD1. This CDR3 comprises 15 residues. V was pared by 5 bases and J by 0 bases, with 3 bases of the junction left unmatched. Germline values: CDR1 MNHNS, CDR2 SASEGT. This CDR3 is CASSFGQGASYEQYF. CDR3 nucleotide sequence: TGTGCCAGCAGTTTTGGACAGGGGGCCTCCTACGAGCAGTACTTC.

This clone occurred once. The V and J genes are TRBV7-9 and TRBJ2-6; the D gene is possibly TRBD2 (5 bases). Per germline, CDR1 SEHNR and CDR2 FQNEAQ (reference sequence). The CDR3 is 17 amino acids. V was clipped by 7 bases and J by 2 bases, with 18 bases between them. CDR3 bases: TGTGCCAGCAATCTCGGAGGTGCGGTACCTGGGGCCAACGTCCTGACTTTC. Translation gives CASNLGGAVPGANVLTF.

The genes are TRBV5-1 and TRBJ2-7, with 8 bases fitting TRBD2. The CDR3 sequence is 14 residues long. The V segment lost 5 bases and the J segment 6 bases; nucleotides outside the gene matches: 10. In germline, CDR1 is SGHRS, CDR2 YFSETQ. The CDR3 region is CASRAGGAGGEQYF. The CDR3 region has the DNA TGCGCCAGCAGGGCGGGAGGTGCGGGGGGCGAGCAGTACTTC.

The chain combines TRBV4-1 with TRBJ2-2, with TRBD2 as a possible D gene (5 bases). V lost 0 bases and J 4 bases, leaving 12 bases between the germline ends. This CDR3 has 16 residues. Germline CDR1 and CDR2: MGHRA and YSYEKL. CDR3 sequence: CASSQEPGSSTGELFF. DNA for the CDR3: TGCGCCAGCAGCCAAGAGCCGGGGTCGAGCACCGGGGAGCTGTTTTTT.

This chain uses TRBV19 with TRBJ2-7; possible D gene TRBD2, 5 bases. V was shortened by 3 bases and J by 0 bases, with 15 bases between the two germline ends. The length of the CDR3 is 16 residues. Germline CDR1 LNHDA, CDR2 SQIVND (reference sequence). The CDR3 region is CASSISAGIGSYEQYF. For the CDR3, the DNA is TGTGCCAGTAGTATCTCCGCCGGGATCGGCTCCTACGAGCAGTACTTC.